Only a few counts were recorded for the clone carrying this T cell receptor (beta chain). These data belong to a study of blood T cell repertoires in COVID-19. Study-level information: COVID-19 samples from acute and convalescent phases originated in the United States, Italy and Spain. T cells, B-cell-depleted T cells, or PBMCs provided the cDNA or gDNA that served as material.

The CDR3 totals 15 residues. The germline CDR1 and CDR2 sequences are LNHDA and SQIVND (reference sequence). V lost 1 base, J lost 3 bases, and 2 bases stayed unmatched. Authors' methods: Reference gene primers were amplified, and this amplification served to estimate nucleated cell counts. Clones were sequenced by immunoSEQ multiplex PCR, and TCRdb holds only the in-frame ones, with some missing. The V and J calls and clone size come from that table; D and trimming were worked out from the DNA. The data show some 150,000 clones, over 75% seen once. This receptor was taken from a woman aged 55-70 years with active COVID-19. Sequenced: peripheral blood. This chain links TRBV19 with TRBJ2-1; 8 nucleotides align to TRBD2. The CDR3 sequence: CASSIAGGNYNEQFF. The DNA of the CDR3 is TGTGCCAGTAGTATAGCGGGAGGGAACTACAATGAGCAGTTCTTC.